The TCR beta chain described here comes from a study of cytomegalovirus exposure and HLA in healthy donors. As for the study in general: It was reported in a later analysis that the 100 to 150 validation repertoires used the same platform as the 500 to 700 first-cohort repertoires. Study-wide results and caveats: Specificity of a few CMV-associated chains for CMV antigens was verified in vitro. Most observed TCR sequences were rare, whereas some public TCRs were detected in many donors.

This clone was detected once. Its matching antigen is unknown. Using immunoSEQ multiplex PCR, the repertoire was profiled, and TCRdb retains in-frame clones only, with some absent. This sample has over 85,000 clones; roughly nine tenths occur once, and the top ten carry 1.9%. CDR1 and CDR2 from the germline V gene are SGDLS and YYNGEE. CDR3 length equals 17 residues. V lost 3 bases, J lost 4 bases, and 12 bases stayed unmatched. The source is a woman under 30 in good health and CMV-seronegative. This sequence joins TRBV9 and TRBJ2-3; TRBD1 aligns across 9 bases. The sequenced sample consisted of PBMCs. The CDR3 nucleotides are TGTGCCAGCAGCGAACAAACCGGGACAGGGTCCCCAGATACGCAGTATTTT. As protein: CASSEQTGTGSPDTQYF.